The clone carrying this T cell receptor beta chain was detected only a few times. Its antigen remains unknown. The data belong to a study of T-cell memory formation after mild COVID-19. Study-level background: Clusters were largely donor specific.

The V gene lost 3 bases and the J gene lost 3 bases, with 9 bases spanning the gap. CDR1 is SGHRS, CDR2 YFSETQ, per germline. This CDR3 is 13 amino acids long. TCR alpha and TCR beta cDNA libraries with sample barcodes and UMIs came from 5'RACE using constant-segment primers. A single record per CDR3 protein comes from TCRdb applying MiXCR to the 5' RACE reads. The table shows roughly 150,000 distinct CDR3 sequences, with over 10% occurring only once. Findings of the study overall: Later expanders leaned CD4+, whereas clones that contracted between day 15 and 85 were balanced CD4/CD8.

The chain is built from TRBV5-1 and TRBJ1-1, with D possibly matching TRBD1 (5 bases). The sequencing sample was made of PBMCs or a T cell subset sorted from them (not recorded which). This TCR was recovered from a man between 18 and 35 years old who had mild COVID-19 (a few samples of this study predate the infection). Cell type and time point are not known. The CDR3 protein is CASSWGGDTEAFF. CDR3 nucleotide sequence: TGCGCCAGCAGCTGGGGAGGGGACACTGAAGCTTTCTTT.